These 12 T cell receptor beta chains originate from one sample sequenced in a study of T cell responses to AZD1222 COVID-19 vaccine. Repertoires were generated with immunoSEQ multiplex PCR, while TCRdb's copy carries only in-frame clones and drops some. Here the sample spans 160,000 or so clones, approximately 90% being singletons. The sequenced sample was peripheral blood, obtained on day 0 of AZD1222 vaccination. These receptors all stem from an adult in good health.

The chain is built from TRBV5-1 and TRBJ1-1; 7 nucleotides match TRBD1. The V segment lost 2 bases and the J segment 0 bases; nucleotides outside the gene matches: 4. The CDR3 length is 15 residues. The V gene's germline CDR1 is SGHRS and CDR2 YFSETQ. The CDR3 DNA reads TGCGCCAGCAGCTTTGACAGGGTAGTGAACACTGAAGCTTTCTTT. It encodes CASSFDRVVNTEAFF. Filled out from reference TRBV5-1 and TRBJ1-1, the complete variable domain reads KAGVTQTPRYLIKTRGQQVTLSCSPISGHRSVSWYQQTPGQGLQFLFEYFSETQRNKGNFPGRFSGRQFSNSRSEMNVSTLELGDSALYLCASSFDRVVNTEAFFGQGTRLTVV.

The chain recombines TRBV19 with TRBJ1-5, with D unresolved. CDR1 is LNHDA and CDR2 is SQIVND in the germline V gene (reference sequence). Trimming left V 0 bases short and J 9 bases short, with 6 bases between. CDR3 length equals 12 residues. CDR3 DNA sequence: TGTGCCAGTAGTATAGATCTCCCGCCCCAGCATTTT. Amino acid sequence: CASSIDLPPQHF.

The chain couples TRBV27 to TRBJ2-1; tentatively, D is TRBD1 or TRBD2 (5 bases each). Looked up from germline, CDR1 is MNHEY and CDR2 is SMNVEV (reference sequence). Trimming removed 1 base at V and 10 bases at J, with 14 bases between. This CDR3 region has 14 residues. The CDR3 here is CASSLWANRDEQFF. CDR3 sequence (DNA): TGTGCCAGCAGTTTATGGGCCAATCGGGACGAGCAGTTCTTC.

The genes are TRBV19 and TRBJ1-5; 7 nucleotides agree with TRBD1. J was trimmed by 4 bases and V by 4 bases; bases with no gene match: 7. Germline V gene lookup returns CDR1 LNHDA and CDR2 SQIVND (reference sequence). The CDR3 length is 15 residues. CDR3 amino acids: CASSTQGELNQPQHF. The CDR3 nucleotides read TGTGCCAGTAGTACCCAGGGGGAACTGAATCAGCCCCAGCATTTT.

This rearrangement joins TRBV3-1 (or the pseudogene TRBV3-2) to TRBJ2-1; TRBD2 matches at 9 bases. The germline gives CDR1 LGHDT, CDR2 YNNKEL (reference sequence). V shed 0 bases, J shed 14 bases, and the junction held 5 bases outside the gene matches. CDR3 length: 13 amino acids. In nucleotides, the CDR3 is TGTGCCAGCAGCCAAGATGGGACTAGCTGGAAGTTCTTC. Protein: CASSQDGTSWKFF.

For this clone: The junction does not match germline at one end; this may be a read error. The chain uses TRBV7-8 and TRBJ2-4; 7 bases are a match to TRBD1. The CDR3 runs to 13 residues. Germline loops: CDR1 SGHVS, CDR2 FQNEAQ. CDR3 sequence reads: CASSYQGENIQYF. In nucleotides, the CDR3 is TGTGCCAGTAGCTACCAGGGGGAAAACATTCAGTACTTC.

The CDR3, as DNA: TGTGCCAGCAGCTCCGGGACGTTACATTCACCCCTCCACTTT. It codes for CASSSGTLHSPLHF. The gene calls are TRBV5-6 and TRBJ1-6; weak D call: TRBD1 (5 bases). Between the trimmed V and J ends, which lost 3 bases and 8 bases, there was a span of 12 bases. CDR1 is SGHDT and CDR2 is YYEEEE in the germline V gene. This CDR3 has 14 residues. The full variable domain, in which reference TRBV5-6 and TRBJ1-6 provide the parts outside the CDR3, is DAGVTQSPTHLIKTRGQQVTLRCSPKSGHDTVSWYQQALGQGPQFIFQYYEEEERQRGNFPDRFSGHQFPNYSSELNVNALLLGDSALYLCASSSGTLHSPLHFGNGTRLTVT.

This chain uses TRBV5-1 with TRBJ1-2, with D possibly matching TRBD1 (5 bases). V was pared by 2 bases and J by 4 bases, with 12 bases between. Germline V gene sequence: CDR1 SGHRS, CDR2 YFSETQ. The CDR3 contains 14 residues. The CDR3, as DNA: TGCGCCAGCAGCTTAAGGGACCCAGTCTATGGCTACACCTTC. It yields the protein CASSLRDPVYGYTF.

The chain joins TRBV28 to TRBJ2-7; 9 nucleotides agree with TRBD1. V lost 6 bases, J lost 5 bases, and 8 bases stayed unmatched. The germline V gene encodes CDR1 MDHEN and CDR2 SYDVKM. The CDR3 has 14 residues. CDR3 region: CASSHGQGRNEQYF. Here the CDR3 DNA reads TGTGCCAGCAGCCACGGACAGGGGAGAAACGAGCAGTACTTC.

The J gene is TRBJ1-2, the V gene TRBV7-2; 10 bases are a match to TRBD1. Trimming cost V 5 bases and J 4 bases; bases outside gene matches: 4. The CDR3 covers 14 residues. In germline, CDR1 is SGHTA, CDR2 FQGNSA. Written as DNA, the CDR3 is TGTGCCAGCAGCGTCGACAGGGGGCCCTATGGCTACACCTTC. It specifies CASSVDRGPYGYTF.

The chain has TRBV5-4 and TRBJ2-5; D possibly corresponds to TRBD2 (5 bases). The CDR3 extends over 14 amino acids. Trimming took 2 bases from V and 4 from J, leaving 12 bases between them. The V gene's germline CDR1 is SGHNT and CDR2 YYREEE (reference sequence). In DNA, the CDR3 is TGTGCCAGCAGCTTTGACAAGGAGGCAGAGACCCAGTACTTC. Translated, it gives CASSFDKEAETQYF.

In its sample, this clone was seen once. The V call is TRBV5-1, the J call TRBJ2-2; D is possibly TRBD1 (6 bases). Trimming cost V 4 bases and J 0 bases, with 13 bases left between them. Germline assignment: CDR1 SGHRS and CDR2 YFSETQ. The CDR3 is 16 amino acids. CDR3 loop: CASSQRTDPNTGELFF. The CDR3 DNA reads TGCGCCAGCAGCCAGAGGACAGATCCGAACACCGGGGAGCTGTTTTTT.